The present T cell receptor (beta chain) was sequenced within a study of vaccination and CD4 T cells after COVID-19. The CDR3 runs to 13 residues. The germline V gene encodes CDR1 MGHDK and CDR2 SYGVNS. V lost 6 bases, J lost 6 bases, and 5 bases stayed unmatched. A remark on this clonotype: Its antigen remains unidentified.

With the Oncomine TCR Beta short-read assay, DNA from cultured CD4+ T cells was sequenced. TCRdb re-called the PCR reads through MiXCR, storing one row per CDR3 protein. The data show approximately 9,800 distinct CDR3 sequences, 35% to 40% seen once. The treatment was: approximately 9-day PBMC culture with coronavirus spike peptide pools or control peptides (ViraFEST assay). Collection of the unexposed donor's CD4+ T cells took place before the COVID-19 pandemic (2011-2018). ViraFEST stimulated the growth of antigen-specific T cells using peptide pools and subsequently profiled their TCRs by sequencing. Cultures used around 2.2 million PBMCs per well, roughly 9.8 IU/ml IL-2 and around 10 ug/ml peptides.

The chain links TRBV25-1 to TRBJ1-1, with 9 bases identical to TRBD1. Sequenced material: CD4+ T cells from blood, cultured in vitro. The receptor's source is a human donor in good health. The CDR3 loop is CASRTGGLAEAFF. The DNA of the CDR3 is TGTGCCAGCAGAACAGGGGGCTTAGCTGAAGCTTTCTTT.